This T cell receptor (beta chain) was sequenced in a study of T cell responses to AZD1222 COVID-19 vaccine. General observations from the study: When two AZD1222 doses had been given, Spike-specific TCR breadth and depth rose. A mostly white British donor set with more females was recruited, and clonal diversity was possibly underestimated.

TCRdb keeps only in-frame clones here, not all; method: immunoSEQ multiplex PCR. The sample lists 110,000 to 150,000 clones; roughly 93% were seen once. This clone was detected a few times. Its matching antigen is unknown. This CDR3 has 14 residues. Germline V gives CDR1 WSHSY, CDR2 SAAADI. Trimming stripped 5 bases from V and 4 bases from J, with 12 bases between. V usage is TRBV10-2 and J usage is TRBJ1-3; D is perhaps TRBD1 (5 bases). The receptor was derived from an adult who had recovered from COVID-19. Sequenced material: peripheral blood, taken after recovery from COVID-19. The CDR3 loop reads CASSRGLDGNTIYF. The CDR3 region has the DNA TGCGCCAGCAGTAGGGGTCTTGACGGAAACACCATATATTTT.